The 11 T cell receptor beta chains presented below share a single source sample, sequenced in a study of immune cell composition in non-small cell lung cancer. Clones were sequenced by immunoSEQ multiplex PCR, and TCRdb holds only the in-frame ones, with some missing. Seen here are some 3,200 clones, 65% to 85% observed once, and the top ten hold 36%. What was sequenced was lung tumor tissue. The receptors come from a human donor with non-small cell lung cancer.

In DNA form, the CDR3 reads TGTGCCAGCAGTTACTCGGGGGCTAATGAGCAGTTCTTC. This encodes CASSYSGANEQFF. The chain couples TRBV6-6 to TRBJ2-1, with D possibly being TRBD1 (6 bases). The CDR3 covers 13 residues. Trimming pared 0 bases from V and 7 bases from J, leaving 7 bases between. From germline, CDR1 is MNHNY and CDR2 SVGAGI (reference sequence).

The V gene is TRBV7-8, the J gene TRBJ2-1; 7 bases match TRBD2. V shed 2 bases, J shed 3 bases, and the junction held 4 bases outside the gene matches. CDR3 size: 15 residues. Per the germline V gene, CDR1 is SGHVS and CDR2 is FQNEAQ. CDR3 in DNA: TGTGCCAGCAGCTTATGGCAGCGGGGCTACAATGAGCAGTTCTTC. Translation gives CASSLWQRGYNEQFF.

This chain uses TRBV7-6 with TRBJ2-2; maybe TRBD1 (6 bases). CDR3 length: 18 amino acids. V lost 0 bases, J lost 3 bases, and 17 bases lay in between. Germline-derived CDR1 and CDR2 are SGHVS and FNYEAQ. This CDR3 is CASSLAGSEDSYTGELFF. DNA of the CDR3: TGTGCCAGCAGCTTAGCGGGTTCAGAGGACAGTTACACCGGGGAGCTGTTTTTT.

The rearrangement joins TRBV20-1 to TRBJ1-6; D uncertain. The CDR3 runs 11 residues. Germline-derived CDR1 and CDR2 are DFQATT and SNEGSKA (reference sequence). V was shortened by 6 bases and J by 10 bases, with 10 bases between the two germline ends. CDR3 sequence: CSAASYSPLHF. CDR3 nucleotides: TGCAGTGCCGCGTCGTACTCACCCCTCCACTTT.

This chain uses TRBV11-1 with TRBJ2-3; 12 bases fit TRBD2. This CDR3 is 17 amino acids long. V was pared by 2 bases and J by 2 bases, with 5 bases of the junction left unmatched. Germline V gene data show CDR1 as SGHAT and CDR2 as FQDESV (reference sequence). The CDR3 sequence: CASSLLTSGGPTDTQYF. CDR3 DNA: TGTGCCAGCAGCTTATTGACTAGCGGGGGTCCCACAGATACGCAGTATTTT. Variable domain in full (rest from reference TRBV11-1 and TRBJ2-3): EAEVAQSPRYKITEKSQAVAFWCDPISGHATLYWYRQILGQGPELLVQFQDESVVDDSQLPKDRFSAERLKGVDSTLKIQPAELGDSAMYLCASSLLTSGGPTDTQYFGPGTRLTVL.

The gene calls are TRBV7-2 and TRBJ2-2, with 8 bases identical to TRBD1. In germline, CDR1 is SGHTA, CDR2 FQGNSA. Trimming cost V 4 bases and J 2 bases; bases outside gene matches: 6. This CDR3 region has 16 residues. The CDR3 DNA follows: TGTGCCAGCAGCTATAGGGCAGGGGGCAACACCGGGGAGCTGTTTTTT. This sequence encodes CASSYRAGGNTGELFF. Looking up the rest from reference TRBV7-2 and TRBJ2-2 gives the full variable domain: GAGVSQSPSNKVTEKGKDVELRCDPISGHTALYWYRQSLGQGLEFLIYFQGNSAPDKSGLPSDRFSAERTGGSVSTLTIQRTQQEDSAVYLCASSYRAGGNTGELFFGEGSRLTVL.

The chain combines TRBV5-4 with TRBJ2-1; 9 nucleotides align to TRBD2. CDR1 and CDR2 from the germline V gene are SGHNT and YYREEE (reference sequence). The CDR3 extends over 15 amino acids. Trimming took 4 bases from V and 5 from J; bases not matched to a gene: 7. The CDR3 nucleotides are TGTGCCAGCAGCCTCCGCCAGCGGGGGGACAATGAGCAGTTCTTC. Translation gives CASSLRQRGDNEQFF. Variable domain in full (rest from reference TRBV5-4 and TRBJ2-1): ETGVTQSPTHLIKTRGQQVTLRCSSQSGHNTVSWYQQALGQGPQFIFQYYREEENGRGNFPPRFSGLQFPNYSSELNVNALELDDSALYLCASSLRQRGDNEQFFGPGTRLTVL.

V and J are TRBV19 and TRBJ1-6; tentatively, D is TRBD1 (6 bases). Per germline, CDR1 LNHDA and CDR2 SQIVND (reference sequence). The CDR3 spans 15 residues. With 6 bases removed from V and 10 bases from J, the gap between germline ends came to 19 bases. The CDR3 DNA is TGTGCCAGTAGAGATCAGGGGTCGGGTGAATCACCCCTCCACTTT. This gives the protein CASRDQGSGESPLHF.

The chain links TRBV19 to TRBJ2-2; D remains ambiguous. Trimming took 5 bases from V and 4 from J, leaving 14 bases between them. The CDR3 is 15 residues long. The V gene's germline CDR1 is LNHDA and CDR2 SQIVND (reference sequence). The CDR3 DNA sequence: TGTGCCAGTAGTTCTTTCAGCACAGTCACCGGGGAGCTGTTTTTT. Translated, it gives CASSSFSTVTGELFF.

The chain combines TRBV15 with TRBJ2-2, with a possible D match to TRBD1 (6 bases). Between the trimmed V and J ends, which lost 0 bases and 5 bases, there was a span of 16 bases. There are 17 residues in the CDR3. Germline-derived CDR1 and CDR2 are LNHNV and YYDKDF (reference sequence). As DNA, the CDR3 is TGTGCCACCAGCAGAGATTCGCTGGGGGCTCGGACCGGGGAGCTGTTTTTT. It specifies CATSRDSLGARTGELFF.

The rearrangement uses TRBV29-1 and TRBJ2-7; 10 bases are shared with TRBD1. CDR1 is SQVTM, CDR2 ANQGSEA, per germline. Trimming cost V 1 base and J 2 bases; bases outside gene matches: 2. CDR3 length equals 14 residues. Here the CDR3 reads CSVEGTGGTYEQYF. CDR3 nucleotides: TGCAGCGTTGAAGGGACAGGGGGGACCTACGAGCAGTACTTC.